This TCR beta chain stems from a study of tumor-infiltrating lymphocytes in primary liver carcinoma. Study at large: Subjects consisted of male and female patients aged 30 to 69 years. Study observations and caveats: Compared with tumor region pairs, tumor-adjacent and tumor-blood pairs overlapped less. Blood fell significantly below tumors in its top-250-clone fraction (p = 0.039).

Blood RNA originated from unsorted whole blood, with germline DNA additionally extracted. This CDR3 has 14 residues. Germline CDR1 reads SGHDN; CDR2 reads FVKESK. Trimming left V 1 base short and J 6 bases short, with 13 bases between. On this clonotype itself: Its antigen is undetermined. Because it lacks the conserved phenylalanine or tryptophan at the end, this CDR3 is likely a read error.

TCR beta cDNA was reverse-transcribed from about 500 ng of total RNA. The reaction used a constant-region primer and ProtoScript II reverse transcriptase. A slightly modified ARM-PCR protocol with three nested multiplex PCR rounds produced these TCR beta libraries. TRBV1-TRBV30 forward primers paired with a C-beta reverse primer drove the first two PCR rounds, about 9 cycles each. TCRdb re-called the multiplex PCR reads with MiXCR, one entry per CDR3 protein. The sample contains fewer than 400,000 distinct CDR3 sequences, 55% to 65% of which appear only once. This chain links TRBV14 with TRBJ2-7; D is undetermined. This clonotype was obtained from a middle-aged man with primary liver carcinoma and hepatitis B virus infection. Source material: peripheral blood. CDR3 nucleotide sequence: TGTGCCAGCAGCCAAGTAAGGGTTACCCTCGAGCAGTACATC. As protein: CASSQVRVTLEQYI.